This T cell receptor (beta chain) was identified during a study of T cell repertoires in cytomegalovirus infection (dated by TCRdb to between 2018 and 2021). About the full investigation: The HLA type of each donor mattered for the analysis, because public TCR beta signatures pointed to carriage of CMV infection along with the matching HLA type. The research as a whole found: Carriers of CMV infection plus the relevant HLA type were discriminated by the cumulative frequency of public TCR beta family members in the study cohort and in an independent roughly 320-donor cohort. In the ex vivo response, HLA-C-restricted CMV-specific TCR beta clonotypes were dominant, and in two of eight donors the single most frequent clonotype came from this HLA-C-restricted group.

This clonotype was detected a few times. Its antigen remains undetermined. This sequence may be a read error, since a much larger clone differs from it by one base. Including the terminal cysteine and phenylalanine, the CDR3 comprises 15 residues. Of the read, only the CDR3 DNA is kept; its 45 bases are in frame from base 1. Trimming takes 0 bases from V and 1 base from J, and the germline ends sit 9 bases apart. Looking up the germline V gene yields CDR1 MNHGY and CDR2 SAAAGT. TCRdb records Illumina HiSeq 1500 as the sequencer. TCRdb reprocessed the public reads (quality trimming at Q25 with fastp, clone calling with MiXCR) and kept in-frame beta chains. Each record represents a unique CDR3 protein, reported with the most common genes and DNA among its rows. The sample table records 250,000 to 300,000 distinct CDR3 sequences; about 15% of these occur just once. The ten largest clonotypes hold roughly 50% of the sample.

The clonotype was recovered from a human donor in good health (CMV status not recorded). Some clones in this sample may be carry-over from other donors' samples. The rearranged chain carries TRBV6-8 and TRBJ1-1; the D gene cannot be resolved reliably. Sequenced input: CD8+ T cells from PBMCs. The CDR3 protein: CASSYSIAGNTEAFF. The bases read TGTGCCAGCAGTTACTCGATTGCAGGGAACACTGAAGCTTTCTTT.